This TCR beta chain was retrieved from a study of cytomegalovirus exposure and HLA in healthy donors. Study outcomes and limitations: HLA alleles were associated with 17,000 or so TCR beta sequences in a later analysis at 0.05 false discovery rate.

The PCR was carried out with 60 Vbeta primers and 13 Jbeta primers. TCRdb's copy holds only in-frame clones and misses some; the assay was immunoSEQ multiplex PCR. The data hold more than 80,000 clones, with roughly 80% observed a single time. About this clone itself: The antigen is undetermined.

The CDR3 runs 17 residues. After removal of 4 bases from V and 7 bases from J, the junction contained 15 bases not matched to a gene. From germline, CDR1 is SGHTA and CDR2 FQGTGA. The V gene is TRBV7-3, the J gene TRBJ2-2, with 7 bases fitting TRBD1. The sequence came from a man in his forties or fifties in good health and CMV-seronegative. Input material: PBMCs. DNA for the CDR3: TGTGCCAGCAGCTCGGGAACAGGGGCCCTAAGTGGCGGGGAGCTGTTTTTT. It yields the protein CASSSGTGALSGGELFF. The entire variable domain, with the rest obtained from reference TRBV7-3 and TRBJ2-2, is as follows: GAGVSQTPSNKVTEKGKYVELRCDPISGHTALYWYRQSLGQGPEFLIYFQGTGAADDSGLPNDRFFAVRPEGSVSTLKIQRTERGDSAVYLCASSSGTGALSGGELFFGEGSRLTVL.